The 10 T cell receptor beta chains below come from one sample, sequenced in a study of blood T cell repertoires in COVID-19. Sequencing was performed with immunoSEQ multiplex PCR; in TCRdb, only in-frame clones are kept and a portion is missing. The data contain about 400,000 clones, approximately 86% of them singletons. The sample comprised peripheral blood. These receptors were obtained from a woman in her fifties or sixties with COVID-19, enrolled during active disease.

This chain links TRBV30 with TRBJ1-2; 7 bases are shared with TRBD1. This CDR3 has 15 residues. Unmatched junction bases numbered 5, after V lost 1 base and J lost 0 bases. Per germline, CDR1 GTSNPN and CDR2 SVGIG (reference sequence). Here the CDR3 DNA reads TGTGCCTGGAGTGGGCAGGGGGAGGCTAACTATGGCTACACCTTC. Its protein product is CAWSGQGEANYGYTF.

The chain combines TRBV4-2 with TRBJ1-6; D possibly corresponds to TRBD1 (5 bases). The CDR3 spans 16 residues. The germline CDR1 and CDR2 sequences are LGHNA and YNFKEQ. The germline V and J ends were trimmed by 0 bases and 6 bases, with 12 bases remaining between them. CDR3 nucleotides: TGTGCCAGCAGCCAAGATCGAAGGGGTGGTAATTCACCCCTCCACTTT. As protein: CASSQDRRGGNSPLHF.

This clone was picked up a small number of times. The chain's CDR3 is CASSLGTENTEAFF. The CDR3 coding sequence is TGTGCCAGCAGCTTGGGGACAGAGAACACTGAAGCTTTCTTT. This sequence joins TRBV7-3 and TRBJ1-1; 7 positions match TRBD1. Germline CDR1 and CDR2: SGHTA and FQGTGA. This CDR3 is 14 amino acids long. The junction had 2 bases not matched to a gene; V was cut back by 3 bases and J by 1 base.

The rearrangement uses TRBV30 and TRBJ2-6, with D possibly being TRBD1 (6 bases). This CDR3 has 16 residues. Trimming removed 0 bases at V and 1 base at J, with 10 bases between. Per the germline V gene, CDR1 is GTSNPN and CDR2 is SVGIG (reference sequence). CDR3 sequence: CAWSVNRVSGANVLTF. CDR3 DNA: TGTGCCTGGAGTGTAAACAGGGTATCTGGGGCCAACGTCCTGACTTTC.

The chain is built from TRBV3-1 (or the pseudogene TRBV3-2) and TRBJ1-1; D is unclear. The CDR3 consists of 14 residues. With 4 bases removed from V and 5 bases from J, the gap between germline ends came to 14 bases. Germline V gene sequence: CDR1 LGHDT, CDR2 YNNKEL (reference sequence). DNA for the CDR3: TGTGCCAGCAGCCTATCCCGGGGAAATACTGAAGCTTTCTTT. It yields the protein CASSLSRGNTEAFF.

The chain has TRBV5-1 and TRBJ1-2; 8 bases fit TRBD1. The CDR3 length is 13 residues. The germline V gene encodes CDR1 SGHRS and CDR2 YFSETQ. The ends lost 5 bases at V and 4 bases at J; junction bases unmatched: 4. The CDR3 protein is CASRSDRGYGYTF. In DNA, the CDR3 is TGCGCCAGCAGGTCCGACAGGGGCTATGGCTACACCTTC.

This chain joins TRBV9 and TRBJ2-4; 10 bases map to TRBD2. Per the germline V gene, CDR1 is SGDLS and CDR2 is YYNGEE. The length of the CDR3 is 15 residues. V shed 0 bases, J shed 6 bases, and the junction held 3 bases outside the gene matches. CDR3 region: CASSVGPSGGNIQYF. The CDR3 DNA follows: TGTGCCAGCAGCGTAGGGCCTAGCGGGGGAAACATTCAGTACTTC.

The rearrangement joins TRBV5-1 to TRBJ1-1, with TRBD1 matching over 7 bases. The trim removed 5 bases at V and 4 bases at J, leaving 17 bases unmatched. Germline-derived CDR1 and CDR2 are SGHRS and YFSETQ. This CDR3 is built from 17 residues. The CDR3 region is CASRLGGGGTLSTEAFF. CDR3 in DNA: TGCGCCAGCAGGTTAGGAGGGGGCGGGACACTCAGCACTGAAGCTTTCTTT.

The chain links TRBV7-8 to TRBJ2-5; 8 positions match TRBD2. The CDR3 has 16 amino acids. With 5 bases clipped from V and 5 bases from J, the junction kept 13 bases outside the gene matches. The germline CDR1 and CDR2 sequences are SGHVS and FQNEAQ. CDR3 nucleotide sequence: TGTGCCAGCAGCCCGATGGGAGTAGCGGGGCGGGAGACCCAGTACTTC. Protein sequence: CASSPMGVAGRETQYF.

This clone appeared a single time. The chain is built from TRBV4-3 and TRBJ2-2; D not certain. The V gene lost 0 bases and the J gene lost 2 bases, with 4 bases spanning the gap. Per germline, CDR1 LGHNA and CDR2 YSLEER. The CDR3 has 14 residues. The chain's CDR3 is CASSQDTNTGELFF. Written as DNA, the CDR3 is TGCGCCAGCAGCCAAGATACAAACACCGGGGAGCTGTTTTTT.